Presented here are 18 T cell receptor beta chains from one specimen sequenced in a study of identical twins. TCRdb fed the 5' RACE reads into MiXCR, producing one record per CDR3 protein. Of approximately 620,000 distinct CDR3 sequences listed, 8.5% to 9% are singletons. This same sample was also part of a study on yellow fever vaccine responses in identical twins.

Sequenced: PBMCs. Receptors originate from a woman aged 18-30 years in good health.

This clonotype was observed at least ten times. The V and J genes are TRBV5-1 and TRBJ1-2, with a weak D call TRBD1 (5 bases). The CDR3 covers 16 residues. V gave up 4 bases and J gave up 4 bases, with 20 bases separating them. Germline V gene sequence: CDR1 SGHRS, CDR2 YFSETQ. Here the CDR3 reads CASSPRGTLPPYGYTF. The CDR3 DNA reads TGCGCCAGCAGCCCCAGAGGGACCCTACCACCCTATGGCTACACCTTC.

This chain joins TRBV4-1 and TRBJ2-3, with a possible D match to TRBD2 (6 bases). The V gene lost 1 base and the J gene lost 6 bases, with 14 bases spanning the gap. The CDR3 sequence is 15 residues long. CDR1 and CDR2 (germline): MGHRA, YSYEKL. The CDR3 DNA reads TGCGCCAGCAGCCAAGCTATTCTGGCGGGGGATACGCAGTATTTT. Translated, it gives CASSQAILAGDTQYF.

V gene TRBV5-4 combines with J gene TRBJ2-7, with D hard to call. Trimming took off 2 bases at V and 2 bases at J, with 8 bases between the two ends. CDR1 is SGHNT and CDR2 is YYREEE in the germline V gene (reference sequence). The CDR3 has 13 residues. CDR3 bases: TGTGCCAGCAGCTTTGAGAGTACCTACGAGCAGTACTTC. It codes for CASSFESTYEQYF.

This clonotype was seen a handful of times. The DNA of the CDR3 is TGTGCCAGCAGCCCCCTTCGGGCGGGGGGCCTCACAGATACGCAGTATTTT. Its protein product is CASSPLRAGGLTDTQYF. The gene calls are TRBV5-6 and TRBJ2-3; 8 nucleotides agree with TRBD2. Looked up from germline, CDR1 is SGHDT and CDR2 is YYEEEE. The CDR3 length is 17 residues. With 4 bases clipped from V and 2 bases from J, the junction kept 12 bases outside the gene matches.

The gene calls are TRBV7-2 and TRBJ2-3; unclear D gene. Germline CDR1 reads SGHTA; CDR2 reads FQGNSA. Trimming removed 3 bases from V and 0 bases from J, with 10 bases in between. The CDR3 covers 15 residues. The CDR3 bases are TGTGCCAGCAGCTTCGCAGATACTAGCACAGATACGCAGTATTTT. Protein product: CASSFADTSTDTQYF.

The chain has TRBV29-1 and TRBJ1-1, with a possible D match to TRBD1 (5 bases). Deletions cut 7 bases from V and 0 bases from J, with 12 bases between. Germline-derived CDR1 and CDR2 are SQVTM and ANQGSEA. CDR3 length: 13 residues. CDR3 residues: CSAWRGMNTEAFF. For the CDR3, the DNA is TGCAGCGCCTGGCGGGGGATGAACACTGAAGCTTTCTTT.

This clonotype occurred many times. The chain combines TRBV11-2 with TRBJ2-2; TRBD1 agrees at 9 bases. The V and J ends lost 1 base and 0 bases, in that order; junction bases with no gene match: 0. The CDR3 is 16 amino acids. Germline CDR1 and CDR2: SGHAT and FQNNGV. The CDR3 spells CASSLGDRANTGELFF. CDR3 bases: TGTGCCAGCAGCTTAGGGGACAGGGCGAACACCGGGGAGCTGTTTTTT. Together with reference TRBV11-2 and TRBJ2-2, the CDR3 gives the full variable domain: EAGVAQSPRYKIIEKRQSVAFWCNPISGHATLYWYQQILGQGPKLLIQFQNNGVVDDSQLPKDRFSAERLKGVDSTLKIQPAKLEDSAVYLCASSLGDRANTGELFFGEGSRLTVL.

This clonotype turned up a few times. V is TRBV7-9 and J is TRBJ2-7, with D tentatively TRBD2 (5 bases). The CDR3 loop spans 14 amino acids. With 5 bases removed from V and 2 bases from J, the gap between germline ends came to 13 bases. Germline CDR1 SEHNR, CDR2 FQNEAQ (reference sequence). CDR3 region: CASSHGVLTYEQYF. In DNA, the CDR3 is TGTGCCAGCAGCCACGGGGTTCTTACCTACGAGCAGTACTTC.

In its sample, this clonotype was seen many times. Here the CDR3 DNA reads TGTGCCAGCAGTTATAGCGGGACCCCCTACGAGCAGTACTTC. Residues: CASSYSGTPYEQYF. The chain links TRBV2 to TRBJ2-7; 8 bases line up with TRBD2. This CDR3 region has 14 residues. Germline lookup yields CDR1 SNHLY and CDR2 FYNNEI. Losses at the gene ends were 5 bases for V and 2 bases for J; bases not matched to a gene: 5.

The CDR3 DNA reads as TGTGCCAGCAGAAAGACTAGCCTCTACAATGAGCAGTTCTTC. Translation gives CASRKTSLYNEQFF. This chain uses TRBV28 with TRBJ2-1; 7 positions agree with TRBD2. This CDR3 has 14 amino acids. Germline-derived CDR1 and CDR2 are MDHEN and SYDVKM. Unmatched junction bases numbered 5, after V lost 6 bases and J lost 3 bases.

This clonotype came up many times. The chain is built from TRBV7-9 and TRBJ2-3, with D unclear. CDR3 length equals 12 residues. From germline, CDR1 is SEHNR and CDR2 FQNEAQ (reference sequence). With 1 base removed from V and 8 bases from J, the gap between germline ends came to 7 bases. The DNA for the CDR3 is TGTGCCAGCAGCTTAGAGCCGTTTACGCAGTATTTT. Protein sequence: CASSLEPFTQYF. The complete variable domain, with remaining parts taken from reference TRBV7-9 and TRBJ2-3, reads DTGVSQNPRHKITKRGQNVTFRCDPISEHNRLYWYRQTLGQGPEFLTYFQNEAQLEKSRLLSDRFSAERPKGSFSTLEIQRTEQGDSAMYLCASSLEPFTQYFGPGTRLTVL.

The V and J genes are TRBV7-3 and TRBJ2-3, with 11 bases fitting TRBD2. The germline V gene encodes CDR1 SGHTA and CDR2 FQGTGA. Trimming at V came to 5 bases and at J to 2 bases, leaving 6 bases not matched to a gene. The CDR3 is made up of 16 amino acids. The CDR3 loop is CASSRGTSGPTDTQYF. Here the CDR3 DNA reads TGTGCCAGCAGCCGAGGGACTAGCGGTCCCACAGATACGCAGTATTTT. Supplemented by reference TRBV7-3 and TRBJ2-3, the full variable domain reads GAGVSQTPSNKVTEKGKYVELRCDPISGHTALYWYRQSLGQGPEFLIYFQGTGAADDSGLPNDRFFAVRPEGSVSTLKIQRTERGDSAVYLCASSRGTSGPTDTQYFGPGTRLTVL.

This clonotype came up many times. The chain is built from TRBV7-9 and TRBJ2-1; D might be TRBD1 or TRBD2, each matching 5 bases. The CDR3 spans 13 residues. V lost 2 bases to trimming and J lost 6 bases, with 8 bases between them. Germline loops: CDR1 SEHNR, CDR2 FQNEAQ (reference sequence). The CDR3: CASSLKGTNEQFF. As DNA, the CDR3 is TGTGCCAGCAGCTTAAAAGGGACCAATGAGCAGTTCTTC.

The chain is built from TRBV10-3 and TRBJ2-7; 7 bases are a match to TRBD1. Trimming removed 5 bases from V and 2 bases from J; junction bases left unmatched: 15. CDR1 ENHRY and CDR2 SYGVKD come from the germline V gene. This CDR3 spans 17 amino acids. In nucleotides, the CDR3 is TGTGCCATCAGTTCACAACCGGGACAGAATGAAACCTACGAGCAGTACTTC. Protein: CAISSQPGQNETYEQYF.

This clonotype was picked up a small number of times. The V and J genes are TRBV2 and TRBJ2-7; the D call may be TRBD1 or TRBD2 (5 bases each). Germline values: CDR1 SNHLY, CDR2 FYNNEI. The ends were cut back, 10 bases at V and 3 bases at J, with 16 bases in the middle. The CDR3 totals 13 residues. The chain's CDR3 is CATRGVKVYEQYF. DNA for the CDR3: TGTGCCACCCGAGGGGTAAAGGTCTACGAGCAGTACTTC.

This clonotype was seen ten or more times. The rearrangement links TRBV11-2 to TRBJ2-3, with D uncertain. Trimming cost V 1 base and J 0 bases, with 11 bases left between them. This CDR3 is 16 amino acids long. Per the germline V gene, CDR1 is SGHAT and CDR2 is FQNNGV. This chain's CDR3 is CASSLVSVTSTDTQYF. The CDR3 DNA sequence: TGTGCCAGCAGCTTAGTTTCAGTTACTAGCACAGATACGCAGTATTTT.

The chain recombines TRBV5-1 with TRBJ1-4; D is perhaps TRBD1 (5 bases). The V and J ends lost 0 bases and 5 bases respectively, with 14 bases between them. Germline V gives CDR1 SGHRS, CDR2 YFSETQ. The CDR3 spans 16 residues. The CDR3 DNA follows: TGCGCCAGCAGCTTGGATGGCGGGGCCGTAAATGAAAAACTGTTTTTT. Translation: CASSLDGGAVNEKLFF.

The V gene is TRBV4-3, the J gene TRBJ1-3; 7 bases agree with TRBD1. From germline, CDR1 is LGHNA and CDR2 YSLEER. The CDR3 extends over 16 amino acids. J was trimmed by 2 bases and V by 5 bases; bases with no gene match: 9. CDR3 loop: CASSDEIQGAGNTIYF. The CDR3 DNA reads TGCGCCAGCAGCGACGAAATTCAGGGGGCTGGAAACACCATATATTTT.